Sequencing of this T cell receptor beta chain was carried out in a study of T cells in Graves' hyperthyroidism and ophthalmopathy. This clonotype was detected many times. Its antigen remains unidentified. General study findings and limits: Ophthalmopathy, which appeared later, was predicted by the model a median approximately six months before onset.

After removal of 2 bases from V and 3 bases from J, the junction contained 6 bases not matched to a gene. The CDR3 consists of 15 residues. Germline CDR1 and CDR2: DFQATT and SNEGSKA (reference sequence). Researchers amplified the TCR beta CDR3 regions from RNA transcripts. The study used the HTBI primer set for a first-round RT-PCR of the TCR CDR3. Each CDR3 protein is one row after TCRdb ran MiXCR on the multiplex PCR reads. This table holds about 660,000 distinct CDR3 sequences, about 45% found once. V is TRBV20-1 and J is TRBJ2-2; 7 bases line up with TRBD2. This sequence originates from an adult man with Graves' disease, either hyperthyroidism or ophthalmopathy (not recorded which). What was sequenced was peripheral blood or thyroid tissue (not recorded which). CDR3 in amino acids: CSARHGEGYTGELFF. As DNA, the CDR3 is TGCAGTGCTAGACATGGGGAGGGGTACACCGGGGAGCTGTTTTTT.